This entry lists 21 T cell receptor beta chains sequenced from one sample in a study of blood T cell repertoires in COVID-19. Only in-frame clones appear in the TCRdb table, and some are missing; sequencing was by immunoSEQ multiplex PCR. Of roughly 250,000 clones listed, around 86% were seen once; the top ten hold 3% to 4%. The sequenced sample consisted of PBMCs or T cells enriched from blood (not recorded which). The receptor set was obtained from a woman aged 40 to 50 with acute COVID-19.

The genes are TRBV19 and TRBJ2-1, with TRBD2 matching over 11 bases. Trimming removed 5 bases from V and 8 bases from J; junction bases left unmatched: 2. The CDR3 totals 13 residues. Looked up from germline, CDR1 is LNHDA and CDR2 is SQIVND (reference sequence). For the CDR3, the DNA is TGTGCCAGTAGTGGTAGCGGGAGGGATGAGCAGTTCTTC. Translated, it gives CASSGSGRDEQFF.

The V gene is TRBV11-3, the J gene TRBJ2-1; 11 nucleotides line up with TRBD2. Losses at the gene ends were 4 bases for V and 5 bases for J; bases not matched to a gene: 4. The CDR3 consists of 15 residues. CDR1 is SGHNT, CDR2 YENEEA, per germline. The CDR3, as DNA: TGTGCCAGCAGCTCGACTAGCGGGAATCACAATGAGCAGTTCTTC. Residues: CASSSTSGNHNEQFF. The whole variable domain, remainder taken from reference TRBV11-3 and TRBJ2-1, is EAGVVQSPRYKIIEKKQPVAFWCNPISGHNTLYWYLQNLGQGPELLIRYENEEAVDDSQLPKDRFSAERLKGVDSTLKIQPAELGDSAVYLCASSSTSGNHNEQFFGPGTRLTVL.

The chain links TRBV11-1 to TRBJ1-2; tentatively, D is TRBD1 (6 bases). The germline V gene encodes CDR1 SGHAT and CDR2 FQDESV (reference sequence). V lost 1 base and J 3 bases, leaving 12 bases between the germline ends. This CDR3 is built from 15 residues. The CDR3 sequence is CASSLDQGLDYGYTF. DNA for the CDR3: TGTGCCAGCAGCTTAGATCAGGGGCTAGACTATGGCTACACCTTC. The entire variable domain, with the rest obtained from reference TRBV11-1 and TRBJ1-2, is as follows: EAEVAQSPRYKITEKSQAVAFWCDPISGHATLYWYRQILGQGPELLVQFQDESVVDDSQLPKDRFSAERLKGVDSTLKIQPAELGDSAMYLCASSLDQGLDYGYTFGSGTRLTVV.

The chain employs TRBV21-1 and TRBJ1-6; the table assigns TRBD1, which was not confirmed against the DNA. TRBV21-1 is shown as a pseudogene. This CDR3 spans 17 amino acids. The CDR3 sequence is CASSTTEGQGAGSPLHF. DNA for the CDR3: TGTGCCAGCAGCACTACAGAAGGACAGGGGGCAGGTTCACCCCTCCACTTT.

The CDR3 DNA reads TGTGCCAGCAGTGTTAGGACACAGGGATCATACGGCTACACCTTC. It specifies CASSVRTQGSYGYTF. The V gene is TRBV2, the J gene TRBJ1-2, with TRBD1 as a possible D gene (6 bases). Trimming stripped 4 bases from V and 8 bases from J, with 20 bases between. The CDR3 totals 15 residues. Germline values: CDR1 SNHLY, CDR2 FYNNEI.

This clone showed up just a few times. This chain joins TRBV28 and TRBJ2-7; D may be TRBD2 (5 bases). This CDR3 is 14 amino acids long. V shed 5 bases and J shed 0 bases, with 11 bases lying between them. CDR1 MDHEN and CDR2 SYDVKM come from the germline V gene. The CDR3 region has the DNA TGTGCCAGCAGTAGGGCGGGTAGCTCCTACGAGCAGTACTTC. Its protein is CASSRAGSSYEQYF.

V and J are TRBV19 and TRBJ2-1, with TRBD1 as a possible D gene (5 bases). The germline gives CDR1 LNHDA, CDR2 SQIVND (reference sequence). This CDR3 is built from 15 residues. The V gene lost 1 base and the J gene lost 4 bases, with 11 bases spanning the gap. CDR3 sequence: CASSIARTLYNEQFF. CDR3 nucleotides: TGTGCCAGTAGTATAGCTCGGACACTTTACAATGAGCAGTTCTTC.

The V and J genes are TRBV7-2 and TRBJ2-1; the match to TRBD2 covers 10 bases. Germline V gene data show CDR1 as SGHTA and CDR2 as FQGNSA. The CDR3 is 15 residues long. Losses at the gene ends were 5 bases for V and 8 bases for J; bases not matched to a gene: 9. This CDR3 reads CASSEPGLAMHEQFF. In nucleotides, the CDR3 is TGTGCCAGCAGCGAACCGGGACTAGCGATGCATGAGCAGTTCTTC.

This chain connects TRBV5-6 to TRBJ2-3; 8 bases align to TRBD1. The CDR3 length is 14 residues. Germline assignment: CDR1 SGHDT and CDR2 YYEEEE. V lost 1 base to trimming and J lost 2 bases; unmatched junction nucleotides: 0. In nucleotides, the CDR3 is TGTGCCAGCAGCTTGCAGGGGGCCACAGATACGCAGTATTTT. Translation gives CASSLQGATDTQYF. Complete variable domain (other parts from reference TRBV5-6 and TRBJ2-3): DAGVTQSPTHLIKTRGQQVTLRCSPKSGHDTVSWYQQALGQGPQFIFQYYEEEERQRGNFPDRFSGHQFPNYSSELNVNALLLGDSALYLCASSLQGATDTQYFGPGTRLTVL.

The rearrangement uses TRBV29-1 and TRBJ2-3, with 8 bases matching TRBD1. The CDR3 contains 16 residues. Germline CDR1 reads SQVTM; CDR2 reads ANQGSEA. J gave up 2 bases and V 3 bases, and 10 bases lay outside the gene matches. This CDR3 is CSVDLTDRAHTDTQYF. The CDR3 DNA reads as TGCAGCGTTGACCTTACGGACAGGGCCCACACAGATACGCAGTATTTT.

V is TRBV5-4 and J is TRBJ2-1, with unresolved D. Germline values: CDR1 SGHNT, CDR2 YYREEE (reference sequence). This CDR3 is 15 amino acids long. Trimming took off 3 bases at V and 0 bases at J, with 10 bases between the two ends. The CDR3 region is CASSSAVASYNEQFF. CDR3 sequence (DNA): TGTGCCAGCAGCTCCGCGGTAGCCTCCTACAATGAGCAGTTCTTC.

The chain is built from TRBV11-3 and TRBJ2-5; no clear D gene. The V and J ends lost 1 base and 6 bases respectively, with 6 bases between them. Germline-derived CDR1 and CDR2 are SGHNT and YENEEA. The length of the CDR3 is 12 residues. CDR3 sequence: CASSLVSQTQYF. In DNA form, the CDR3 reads TGTGCCAGCAGCTTAGTGAGCCAGACCCAGTACTTC.

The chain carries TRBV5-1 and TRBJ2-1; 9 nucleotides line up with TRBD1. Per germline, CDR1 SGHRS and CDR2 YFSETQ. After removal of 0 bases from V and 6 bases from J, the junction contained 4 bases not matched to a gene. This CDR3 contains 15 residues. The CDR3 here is CASSLVGTGSNEQFF. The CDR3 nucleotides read TGCGCCAGCAGCTTGGTGGGGACAGGGTCCAATGAGCAGTTCTTC.

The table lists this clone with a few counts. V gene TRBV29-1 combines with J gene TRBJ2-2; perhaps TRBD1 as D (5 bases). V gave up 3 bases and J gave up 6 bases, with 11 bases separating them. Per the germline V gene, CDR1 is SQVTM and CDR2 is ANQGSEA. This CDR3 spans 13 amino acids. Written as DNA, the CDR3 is TGCAGCGTTGACAGGGCTCGCTCCGGGGAGCTGTTTTTT. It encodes CSVDRARSGELFF.

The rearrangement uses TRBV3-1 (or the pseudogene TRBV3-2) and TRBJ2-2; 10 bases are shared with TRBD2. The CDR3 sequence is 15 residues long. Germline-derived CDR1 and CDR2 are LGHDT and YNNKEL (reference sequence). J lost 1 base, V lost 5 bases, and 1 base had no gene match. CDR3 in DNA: TGTGCCAGCAGCAGGACTAGCGGGAACACCGGGGAGCTGTTTTTT. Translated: CASSRTSGNTGELFF.

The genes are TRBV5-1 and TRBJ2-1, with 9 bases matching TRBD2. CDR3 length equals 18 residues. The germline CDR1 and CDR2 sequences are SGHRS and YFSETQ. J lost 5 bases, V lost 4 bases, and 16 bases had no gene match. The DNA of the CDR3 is TGCGCCAGCAGCCGTTCCATACTAGCGGGTTCTTCCAACAATGAGCAGTTCTTC. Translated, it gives CASSRSILAGSSNNEQFF.

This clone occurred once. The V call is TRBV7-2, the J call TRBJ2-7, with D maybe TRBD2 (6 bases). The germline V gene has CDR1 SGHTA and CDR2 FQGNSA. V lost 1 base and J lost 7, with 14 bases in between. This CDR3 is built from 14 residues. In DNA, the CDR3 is TGTGCCAGCAGCTTAGTTTCGGGGGATTGGGAGCAGTACTTC. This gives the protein CASSLVSGDWEQYF.

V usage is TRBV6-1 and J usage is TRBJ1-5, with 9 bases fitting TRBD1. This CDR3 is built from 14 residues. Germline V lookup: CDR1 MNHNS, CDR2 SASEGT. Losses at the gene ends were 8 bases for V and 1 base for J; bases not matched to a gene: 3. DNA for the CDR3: TGTGCCAGCCGGGACAGGGAAAGCAATCAGCCCCAGCATTTT. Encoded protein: CASRDRESNQPQHF.

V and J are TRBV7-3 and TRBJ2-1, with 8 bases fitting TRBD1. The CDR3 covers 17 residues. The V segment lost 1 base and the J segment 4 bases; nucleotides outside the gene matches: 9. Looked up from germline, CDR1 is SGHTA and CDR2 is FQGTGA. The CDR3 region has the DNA TGTGCCAGCAGCTTAAGGACCGGGACAGGTGCTTACAATGAGCAGTTCTTC. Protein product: CASSLRTGTGAYNEQFF.

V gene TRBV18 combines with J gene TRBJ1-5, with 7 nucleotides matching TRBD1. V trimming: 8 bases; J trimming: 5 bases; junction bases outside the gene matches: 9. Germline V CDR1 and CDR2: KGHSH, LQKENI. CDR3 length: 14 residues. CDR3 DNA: TGTGCCAGCGACACAGGGGCTCGGGATCAGCCCCAGCATTTT. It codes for CASDTGARDQPQHF.

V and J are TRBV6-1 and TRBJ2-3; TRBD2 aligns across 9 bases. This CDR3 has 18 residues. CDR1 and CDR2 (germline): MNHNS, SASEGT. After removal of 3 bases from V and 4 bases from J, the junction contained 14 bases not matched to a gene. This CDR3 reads CASSEFPTSGRGADTQYF. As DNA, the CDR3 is TGTGCCAGCAGTGAGTTCCCGACTAGCGGAAGAGGGGCAGATACGCAGTATTTT.